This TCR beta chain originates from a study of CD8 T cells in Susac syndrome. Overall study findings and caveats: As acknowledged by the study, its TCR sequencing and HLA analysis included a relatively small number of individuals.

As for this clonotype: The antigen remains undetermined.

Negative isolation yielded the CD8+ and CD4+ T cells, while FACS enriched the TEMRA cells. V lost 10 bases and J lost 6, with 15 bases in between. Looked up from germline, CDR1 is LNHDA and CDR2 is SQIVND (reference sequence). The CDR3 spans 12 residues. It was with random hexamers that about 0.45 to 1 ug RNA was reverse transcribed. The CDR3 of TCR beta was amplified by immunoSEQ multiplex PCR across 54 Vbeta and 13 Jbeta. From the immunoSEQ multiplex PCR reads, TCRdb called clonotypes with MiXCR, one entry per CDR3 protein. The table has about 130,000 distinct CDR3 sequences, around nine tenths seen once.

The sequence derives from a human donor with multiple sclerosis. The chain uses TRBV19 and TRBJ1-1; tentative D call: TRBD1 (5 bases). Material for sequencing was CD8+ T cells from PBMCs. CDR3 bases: TGTGCCACCACCGGGACCCAAGCTGAAGCTTTCTTT. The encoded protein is CATTGTQAEAFF.